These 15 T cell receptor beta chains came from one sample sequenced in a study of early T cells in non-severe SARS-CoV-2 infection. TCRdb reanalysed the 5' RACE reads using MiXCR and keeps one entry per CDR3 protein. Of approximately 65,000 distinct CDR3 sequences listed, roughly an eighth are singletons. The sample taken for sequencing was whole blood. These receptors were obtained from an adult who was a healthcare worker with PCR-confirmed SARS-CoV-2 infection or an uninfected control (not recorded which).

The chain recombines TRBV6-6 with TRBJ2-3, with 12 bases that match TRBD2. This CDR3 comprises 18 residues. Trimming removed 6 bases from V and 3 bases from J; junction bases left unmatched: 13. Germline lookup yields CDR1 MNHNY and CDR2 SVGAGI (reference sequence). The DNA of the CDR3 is TGTGCCAGCAGAGGACTAGCGGGGAATCCCCTCGCTACAGATACGCAGTATTTT. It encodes CASRGLAGNPLATDTQYF.

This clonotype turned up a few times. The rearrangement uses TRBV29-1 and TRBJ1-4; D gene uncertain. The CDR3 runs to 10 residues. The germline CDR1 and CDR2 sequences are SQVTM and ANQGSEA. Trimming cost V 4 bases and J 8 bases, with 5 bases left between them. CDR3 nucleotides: TGCAGCGTTGGAAGAGAAAAACTGTTTTTT. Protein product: CSVGREKLFF.

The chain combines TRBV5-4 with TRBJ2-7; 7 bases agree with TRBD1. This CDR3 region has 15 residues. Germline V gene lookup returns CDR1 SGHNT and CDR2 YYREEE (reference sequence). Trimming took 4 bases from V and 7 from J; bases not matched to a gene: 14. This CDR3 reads CASSLMTGITVEQYF. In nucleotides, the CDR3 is TGTGCCAGCAGCCTCATGACAGGGATAACCGTTGAGCAGTACTTC.

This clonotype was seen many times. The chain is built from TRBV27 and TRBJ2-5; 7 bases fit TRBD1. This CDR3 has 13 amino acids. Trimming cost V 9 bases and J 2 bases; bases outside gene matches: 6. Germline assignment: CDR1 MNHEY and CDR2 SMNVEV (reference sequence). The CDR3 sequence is CASSDRWQETQYF. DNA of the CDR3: TGTGCCAGTTCGGACAGGTGGCAAGAGACCCAGTACTTC.

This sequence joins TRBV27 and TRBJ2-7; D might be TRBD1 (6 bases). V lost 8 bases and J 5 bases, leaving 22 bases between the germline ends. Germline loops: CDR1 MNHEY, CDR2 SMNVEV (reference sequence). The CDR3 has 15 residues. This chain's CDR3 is CASGKKIGDKHEQYF. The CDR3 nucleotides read TGTGCCAGCGGTAAAAAAATAGGGGACAAACACGAGCAGTACTTC.

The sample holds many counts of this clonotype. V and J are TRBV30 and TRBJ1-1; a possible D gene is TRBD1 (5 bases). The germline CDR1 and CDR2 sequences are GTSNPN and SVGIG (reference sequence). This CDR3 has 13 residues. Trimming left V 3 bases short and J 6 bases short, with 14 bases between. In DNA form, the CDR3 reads TGTGCCTGGAGCGACCCTCCGACAGCTGAAGCTTTCTTT. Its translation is CAWSDPPTAEAFF.

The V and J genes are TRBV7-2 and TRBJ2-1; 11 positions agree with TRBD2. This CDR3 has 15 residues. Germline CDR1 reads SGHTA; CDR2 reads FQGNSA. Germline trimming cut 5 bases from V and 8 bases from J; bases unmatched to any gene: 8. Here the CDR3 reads CASSLLAGGQYEQFF. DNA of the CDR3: TGTGCCAGCAGCCTTTTAGCGGGGGGGCAGTATGAGCAGTTCTTC.

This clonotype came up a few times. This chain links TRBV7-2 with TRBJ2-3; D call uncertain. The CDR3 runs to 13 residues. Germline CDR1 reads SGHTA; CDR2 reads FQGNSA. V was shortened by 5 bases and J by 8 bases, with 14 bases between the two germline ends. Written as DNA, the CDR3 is TGTGCCAGCAGCCCCCGGACGCCTCCTACGCAGTATTTT. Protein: CASSPRTPPTQYF.

CDR3 bases: TGTGCCAGCAGTCACACCCCGGACCGCGCTGAAGCTTTCTTT. This gives the protein CASSHTPDRAEAFF. This chain joins TRBV12-3 or TRBV12-4 and TRBJ1-1; D uncertain. V shed 5 bases and J shed 6 bases, with 16 bases lying between them. The length of the CDR3 is 14 residues.

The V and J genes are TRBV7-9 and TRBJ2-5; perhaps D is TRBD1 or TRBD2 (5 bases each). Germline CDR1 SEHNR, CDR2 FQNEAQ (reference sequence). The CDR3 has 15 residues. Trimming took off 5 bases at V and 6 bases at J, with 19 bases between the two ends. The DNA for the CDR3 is TGTGCCAGCAGCCCACGGGGCCAAGACTATAAGACCCAGTACTTC. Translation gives CASSPRGQDYKTQYF. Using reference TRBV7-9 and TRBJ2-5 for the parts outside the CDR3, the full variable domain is DTGVSQNPRHKITKRGQNVTFRCDPISEHNRLYWYRQTLGQGPEFLTYFQNEAQLEKSRLLSDRFSAERPKGSFSTLEIQRTEQGDSAMYLCASSPRGQDYKTQYFGPGTRLLVL.

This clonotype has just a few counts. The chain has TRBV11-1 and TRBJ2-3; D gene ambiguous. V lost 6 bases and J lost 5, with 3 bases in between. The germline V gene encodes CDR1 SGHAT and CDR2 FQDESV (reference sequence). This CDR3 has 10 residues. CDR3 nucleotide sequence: TGTGCCAGCAGGGTAGATACGCAGTATTTT. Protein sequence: CASRVDTQYF.

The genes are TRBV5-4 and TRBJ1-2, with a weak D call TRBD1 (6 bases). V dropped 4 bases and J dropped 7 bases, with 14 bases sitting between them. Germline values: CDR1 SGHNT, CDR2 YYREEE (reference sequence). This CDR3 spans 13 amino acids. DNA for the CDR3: TGTGCCAGCAGCGCCCCCGGGGGGGCTGGCTACACCTTC. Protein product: CASSAPGGAGYTF.

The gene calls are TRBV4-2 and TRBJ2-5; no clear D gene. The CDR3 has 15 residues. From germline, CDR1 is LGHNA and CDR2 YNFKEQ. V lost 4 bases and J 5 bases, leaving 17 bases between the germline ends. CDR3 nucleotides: TGTGCCAGCAGCCCAACCCCCATAGGGCGGGAGACCCAGTACTTC. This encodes CASSPTPIGRETQYF.

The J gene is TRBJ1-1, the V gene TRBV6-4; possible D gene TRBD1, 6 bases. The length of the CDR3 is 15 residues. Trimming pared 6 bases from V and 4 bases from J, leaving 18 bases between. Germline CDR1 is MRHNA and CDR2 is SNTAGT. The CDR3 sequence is CASSPALTGSTEAFF. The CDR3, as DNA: TGTGCCAGCAGCCCCGCACTGACAGGTAGCACTGAAGCTTTCTTT.

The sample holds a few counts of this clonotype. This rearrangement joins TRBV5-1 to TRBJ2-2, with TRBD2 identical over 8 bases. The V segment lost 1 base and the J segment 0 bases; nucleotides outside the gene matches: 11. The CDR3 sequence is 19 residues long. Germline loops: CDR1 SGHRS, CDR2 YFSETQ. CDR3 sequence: CASSLSRLAGPANTGELFF. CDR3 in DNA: TGCGCCAGCAGCTTGAGCCGGCTAGCGGGCCCCGCGAACACCGGGGAGCTGTTTTTT. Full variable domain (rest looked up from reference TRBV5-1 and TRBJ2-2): KAGVTQTPRYLIKTRGQQVTLSCSPISGHRSVSWYQQTPGQGLQFLFEYFSETQRNKGNFPGRFSGRQFSNSRSEMNVSTLELGDSALYLCASSLSRLAGPANTGELFFGEGSRLTVL.